This entry lists 19 T cell receptor beta chains sequenced from one sample in a study of blood T cell repertoires in COVID-19. Profiling relied on immunoSEQ multiplex PCR, and the TCRdb table lists in-frame clones only, not all of them. The sample yields about 230,000 clones, about 80% seen once. The specimen sequenced was peripheral blood. Receptors were obtained from a woman aged 50 to 60 with acute or convalescent COVID-19.

This rearrangement joins TRBV27 to TRBJ2-7, with 14 positions matching TRBD2. With 4 bases clipped from V and 2 bases from J, the junction kept 4 bases outside the gene matches. This CDR3 has 16 residues. Germline V lookup: CDR1 MNHEY, CDR2 SMNVEV (reference sequence). The CDR3 sequence is CASSSGTSGRPYEQYF. As DNA, the CDR3 is TGTGCCAGCAGTTCCGGGACTAGCGGGAGACCCTACGAGCAGTACTTC.

The chain joins TRBV7-9 to TRBJ1-4; D is possibly TRBD1 (6 bases). V was cut by 1 base and J by 3 bases, with 9 bases left in between. Germline CDR1 reads SEHNR; CDR2 reads FQNEAQ (reference sequence). CDR3 length: 15 residues. CDR3 nucleotides: TGTGCCAGCAGCTTAGTTGCAGGGGCTAATGAAAAACTGTTTTTT. Translation gives CASSLVAGANEKLFF. The full variable domain, rest sourced from reference TRBV7-9 and TRBJ1-4, is DTGVSQNPRHKITKRGQNVTFRCDPISEHNRLYWYRQTLGQGPEFLTYFQNEAQLEKSRLLSDRFSAERPKGSFSTLEIQRTEQGDSAMYLCASSLVAGANEKLFFGSGTQLSVL.

The gene calls are TRBV3-1 (or the pseudogene TRBV3-2) and TRBJ1-5; the D gene is possibly TRBD1 (5 bases). CDR1 LGHDT and CDR2 YNNKEL come from the germline V gene (reference sequence). V lost 1 base to trimming and J lost 9 bases, with 16 bases between them. The CDR3 consists of 15 residues. CDR3 residues: CASSQGQGRPVPQHF. Written as DNA, the CDR3 is TGTGCCAGCAGCCAAGGCCAGGGTCGACCTGTGCCCCAGCATTTT.

V usage is TRBV28 and J usage is TRBJ2-5; 7 bases are a match to TRBD1. V lost 2 bases to trimming and J lost 5 bases; unmatched junction nucleotides: 8. The CDR3 is 15 amino acids. Germline lookup yields CDR1 MDHEN and CDR2 SYDVKM. The CDR3 spells CASSLPTGSAETQYF. CDR3 sequence (DNA): TGTGCCAGCAGTTTACCGACAGGGAGTGCGGAGACCCAGTACTTC.

To note about this clone: Germline and junction disagree at one end, which may indicate a read error. This chain uses TRBV5-4 with TRBJ2-1; 13 positions agree with TRBD2. Germline loops: CDR1 SGHNT, CDR2 YYREEE (reference sequence). The CDR3 loop spans 13 amino acids. The CDR3 spells CASSFGTSGTGLF. The DNA for the CDR3 is TGTGCCAGCAGCTTTGGGACTAGCGGGACGGGCCTCTTC.

This sequence joins TRBV19 and TRBJ2-7, with D maybe TRBD2 (6 bases). The CDR3 covers 14 residues. Germline assignment: CDR1 LNHDA and CDR2 SQIVND (reference sequence). Between the trimmed V and J ends, which lost 6 bases and 4 bases, there was a span of 16 bases. In DNA, the CDR3 is TGTGCCAGTAGCACGGGGGACGCCTATTACGAGCAGTACTTC. Protein: CASSTGDAYYEQYF. Using reference TRBV19 and TRBJ2-7 for the parts outside the CDR3, the full variable domain is DGGITQSPKYLFRKEGQNVTLSCEQNLNHDAMYWYRQDPGQGLRLIYYSQIVNDFQKGDIAEGYSVSREKKESFPLTVTSAQKNPTAFYLCASSTGDAYYEQYFGPGTRLTVT.

The V and J genes are TRBV5-3 and TRBJ2-1; a weak D match, TRBD2 (6 bases). TRBV5-3 is classed as an ORF, of uncertain function. V shed 2 bases and J shed 2 bases, with 8 bases lying between them. This CDR3 spans 14 amino acids. The chain's CDR3 is CARSFGGAYNEQFF. The CDR3, as DNA: TGTGCCAGAAGCTTTGGCGGGGCCTACAATGAGCAGTTCTTC.

This sequence joins TRBV2 and TRBJ1-1; a weak D match, TRBD1 (5 bases). The CDR3 length is 15 residues. Germline CDR1 and CDR2: SNHLY and FYNNEI. The V gene lost 2 bases and the J gene lost 0 bases, with 10 bases spanning the gap. CDR3 sequence reads: CASSERQLMNTEAFF. CDR3 DNA sequence: TGTGCCAGCAGTGAAAGACAGTTAATGAACACTGAAGCTTTCTTT.

CDR3 loop: CASSFGQVYEKLFF. The CDR3 nucleotides are TGTGCCAGCAGTTTTGGTCAGGTTTATGAAAAACTGTTTTTT. This sequence joins TRBV28 and TRBJ1-4; D is unresolved. There are 14 residues in the CDR3. V was pared by 3 bases and J by 6 bases, with 11 bases between. Germline assignment: CDR1 MDHEN and CDR2 SYDVKM.

The chain has TRBV10-3 and TRBJ2-2; 9 bases match TRBD2. This CDR3 is 14 amino acids long. Germline trimming cut 7 bases from V and 7 bases from J; bases unmatched to any gene: 7. CDR1 and CDR2 from the germline V gene are ENHRY and SYGVKD. The CDR3 DNA reads as TGTGCCATCACTAGCGGGGCTGGCCTCGGGGAGCTGTTTTTT. As protein: CAITSGAGLGELFF.

A single count supports this clone. The V call is TRBV6-6, the J call TRBJ2-7, with D uncertain. Germline assignment: CDR1 MNHNY and CDR2 SVGAGI (reference sequence). This CDR3 comprises 13 residues. The V and J ends lost 0 bases and 3 bases respectively, with 6 bases between them. CDR3 region: CASSYSQDYEQYF. The CDR3 nucleotides are TGTGCCAGCAGTTACTCGCAGGACTACGAGCAGTACTTC.

This clone was detected only once. The rearrangement joins TRBV19 to TRBJ2-1; a weak D match, TRBD2 (5 bases). The V end lost 0 bases, the J end lost 3 bases, and 9 bases lay between the germline ends. Per germline, CDR1 LNHDA and CDR2 SQIVND (reference sequence). The CDR3 runs 15 residues. The CDR3 protein is CASSIEDGVYNEQFF. CDR3 nucleotide sequence: TGTGCCAGTAGTATAGAGGACGGGGTCTACAATGAGCAGTTCTTC.

This chain connects TRBV5-4 to TRBJ2-7; TRBD2 aligns across 8 bases. CDR3 length equals 15 residues. The V segment lost 5 bases and the J segment 2 bases; nucleotides outside the gene matches: 9. The germline gives CDR1 SGHNT, CDR2 YYREEE (reference sequence). Written as DNA, the CDR3 is TGTGCCAGCAGTCTGGGACTAGAAGGGGCCTACGAGCAGTACTTC. Protein sequence: CASSLGLEGAYEQYF.

The CDR3 protein is CASSRGGQGSSYTF. Written as DNA, the CDR3 is TGTGCCAGCAGCAGGGGGGGACAGGGTAGTAGCTACACCTTC. The chain links TRBV28 to TRBJ1-2, with 9 bases matching TRBD1. V lost 6 bases and J lost 9; bases outside the gene matches: 11. This CDR3 has 14 residues. Per germline, CDR1 MDHEN and CDR2 SYDVKM.

Only one count was recorded for this clone. The CDR3 nucleotides read TGTGCCAGCAATGCGGGACTGCCTTGGTCACCCCTCCACTTT. Translation gives CASNAGLPWSPLHF. The rearrangement joins TRBV14 to TRBJ1-6; tentative D call: TRBD1 (5 bases). The V gene lost 7 bases and the J gene lost 10 bases, with 17 bases spanning the gap. The CDR3 has 14 amino acids. Germline values: CDR1 SGHDN, CDR2 FVKESK. Combining the CDR3 with reference TRBV14 and TRBJ1-6 gives the whole variable domain EAGVTQFPSHSVIEKGQTVTLRCDPISGHDNLYWYRRVMGKEIKFLLHFVKESKQDESGMPNNRFLAERTGGTYSTLKVQPAELEDSGVYFCASNAGLPWSPLHFGNGTRLTVT.

This clone was picked up a small number of times. This chain uses TRBV14 with TRBJ1-3; D gene uncertain. V dropped 4 bases and J dropped 2 bases, with 15 bases sitting between them. This CDR3 comprises 16 residues. In germline, CDR1 is SGHDN, CDR2 FVKESK. CDR3 nucleotides: TGTGCCAGCAGCCGGGGTACGGGATGGGCTGGAAACACCATATATTTT. It yields the protein CASSRGTGWAGNTIYF.

This clone was picked up a small number of times. This chain uses TRBV3-1 (or the pseudogene TRBV3-2) with TRBJ2-5, with 7 bases fitting TRBD1. The CDR3 is 16 residues long. The germline V gene has CDR1 LGHDT and CDR2 YNNKEL (reference sequence). J was trimmed by 2 bases and V by 4 bases; bases with no gene match: 10. The CDR3 protein is CASSRAPGTEQETQYF. Written as DNA, the CDR3 is TGTGCCAGCAGCCGAGCACCCGGGACAGAGCAAGAGACCCAGTACTTC.

The CDR3 here is CATSRESITGGLEDKNIQYF. DNA of the CDR3: TGTGCCACCAGCAGAGAATCCATCACAGGGGGTCTTGAGGACAAAAACATTCAGTACTTC. The chain employs TRBV15 and TRBJ2-4; 8 bases line up with TRBD1. The CDR3 spans 20 residues. J lost 3 bases, V lost 0 bases, and 16 bases had no gene match. The germline V gene has CDR1 LNHNV and CDR2 YYDKDF (reference sequence).

The genes are TRBV27 and TRBJ1-6, with D possibly TRBD1 on 6 matching bases. The V gene's germline CDR1 is MNHEY and CDR2 SMNVEV (reference sequence). This CDR3 spans 15 amino acids. Trimming stripped 7 bases from V and 6 bases from J, with 16 bases between. This CDR3 is CASTQSGAANSPLHF. CDR3 in DNA: TGTGCCAGCACCCAATCAGGGGCCGCTAATTCACCCCTCCACTTT.